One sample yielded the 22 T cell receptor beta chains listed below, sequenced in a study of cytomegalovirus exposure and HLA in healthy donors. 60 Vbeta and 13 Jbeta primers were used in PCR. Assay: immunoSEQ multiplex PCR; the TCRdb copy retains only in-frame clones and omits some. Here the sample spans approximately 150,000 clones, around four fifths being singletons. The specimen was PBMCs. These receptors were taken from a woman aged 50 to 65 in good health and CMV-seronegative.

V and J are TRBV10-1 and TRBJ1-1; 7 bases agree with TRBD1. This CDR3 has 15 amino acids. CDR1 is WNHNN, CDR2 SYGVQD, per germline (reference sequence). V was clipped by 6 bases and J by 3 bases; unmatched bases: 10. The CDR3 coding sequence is TGCGCCAGCAGCCCCGGGGAGACAGGGCACACTGAAGCTTTCTTT. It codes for CASSPGETGHTEAFF.

The CDR3, as DNA: TGTGCCAGCAGTGATCGGCAGGGGGTAATCATGCCCCAGCATTTT. As protein: CASSDRQGVIMPQHF. The chain has TRBV2 and TRBJ1-5; 7 nucleotides agree with TRBD1. Germline V lookup: CDR1 SNHLY, CDR2 FYNNEI. The CDR3 runs to 15 residues. The ends lost 3 bases at V and 9 bases at J; junction bases unmatched: 11.

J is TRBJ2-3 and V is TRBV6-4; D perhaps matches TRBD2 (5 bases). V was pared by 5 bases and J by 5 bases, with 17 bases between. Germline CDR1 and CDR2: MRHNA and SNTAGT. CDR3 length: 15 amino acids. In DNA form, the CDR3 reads TGTGCCAGCAGTCGTGGACTCCTTCGCGGAGATACGCAGTATTTT. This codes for CASSRGLLRGDTQYF.

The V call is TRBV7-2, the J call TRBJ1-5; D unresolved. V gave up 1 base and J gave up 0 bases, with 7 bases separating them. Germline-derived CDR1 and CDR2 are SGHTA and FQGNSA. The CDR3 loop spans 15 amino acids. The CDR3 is CASSLELFSNQPQHF. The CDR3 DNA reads TGTGCCAGCAGCTTAGAACTATTTAGCAATCAGCCCCAGCATTTT.

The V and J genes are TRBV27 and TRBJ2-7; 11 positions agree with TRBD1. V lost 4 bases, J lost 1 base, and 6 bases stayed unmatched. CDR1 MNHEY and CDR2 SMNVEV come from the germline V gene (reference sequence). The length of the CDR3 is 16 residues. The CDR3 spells CASSSMGQGGSYEQYF. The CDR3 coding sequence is TGTGCCAGCAGTTCGATGGGACAGGGGGGATCCTACGAGCAGTACTTC.

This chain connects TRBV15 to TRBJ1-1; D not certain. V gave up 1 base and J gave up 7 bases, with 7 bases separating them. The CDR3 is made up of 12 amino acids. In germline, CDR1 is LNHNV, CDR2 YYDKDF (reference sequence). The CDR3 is CATSRAGSEAFF. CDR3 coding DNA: TGTGCCACCAGCAGAGCCGGGAGTGAAGCTTTCTTT.

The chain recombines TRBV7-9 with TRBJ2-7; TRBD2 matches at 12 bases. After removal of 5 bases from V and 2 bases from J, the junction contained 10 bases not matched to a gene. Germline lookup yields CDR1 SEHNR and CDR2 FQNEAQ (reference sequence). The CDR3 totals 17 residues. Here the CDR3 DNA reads TGTGCCAGCAGCCACCCCACTAGCGGGAGGACTGCCTACGAGCAGTACTTC. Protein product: CASSHPTSGRTAYEQYF.

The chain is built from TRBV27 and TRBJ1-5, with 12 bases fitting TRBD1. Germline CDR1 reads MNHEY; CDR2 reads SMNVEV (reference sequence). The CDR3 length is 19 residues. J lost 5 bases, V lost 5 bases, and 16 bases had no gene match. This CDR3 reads CASSLNPPGQGAFDQPQHF. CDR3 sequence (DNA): TGTGCCAGCAGTCTTAACCCGCCGGGACAGGGGGCCTTTGATCAGCCCCAGCATTTT.

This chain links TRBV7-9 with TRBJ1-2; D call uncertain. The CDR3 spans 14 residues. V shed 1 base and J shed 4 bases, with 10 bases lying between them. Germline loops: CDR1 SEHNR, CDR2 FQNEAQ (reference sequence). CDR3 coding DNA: TGTGCCAGCAGCTTAGATCTTCTAGGCTATGGCTACACCTTC. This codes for CASSLDLLGYGYTF.

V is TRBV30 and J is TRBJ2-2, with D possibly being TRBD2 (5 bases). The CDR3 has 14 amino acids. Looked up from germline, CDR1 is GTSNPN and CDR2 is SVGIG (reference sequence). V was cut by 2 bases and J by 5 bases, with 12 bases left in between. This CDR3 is CAWSTGLWTGELFF. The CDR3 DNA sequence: TGTGCCTGGAGTACGGGGTTATGGACCGGGGAGCTGTTTTTT.

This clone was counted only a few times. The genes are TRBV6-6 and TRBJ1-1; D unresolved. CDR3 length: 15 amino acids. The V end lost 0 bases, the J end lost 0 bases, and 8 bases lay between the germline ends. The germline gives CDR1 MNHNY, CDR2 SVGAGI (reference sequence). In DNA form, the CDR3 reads TGTGCCAGCAGTTACTCTGAAAACATGAACACTGAAGCTTTCTTT. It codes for CASSYSENMNTEAFF.

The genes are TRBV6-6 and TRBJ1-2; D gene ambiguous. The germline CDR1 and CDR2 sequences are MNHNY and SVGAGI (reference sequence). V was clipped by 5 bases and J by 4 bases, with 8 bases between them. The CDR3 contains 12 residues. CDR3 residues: CASSPLSYGYTF. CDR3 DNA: TGTGCCAGCAGTCCCTTATCCTATGGCTACACCTTC.

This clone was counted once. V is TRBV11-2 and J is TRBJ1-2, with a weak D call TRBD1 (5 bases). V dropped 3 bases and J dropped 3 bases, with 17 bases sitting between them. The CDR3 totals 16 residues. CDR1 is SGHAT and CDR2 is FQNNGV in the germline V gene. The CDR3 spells CASSLGLRGGYYGYTF. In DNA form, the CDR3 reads TGTGCCAGCAGCTTGGGGCTGCGGGGAGGCTACTATGGCTACACCTTC.

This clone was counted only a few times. CDR3 region: CASSTGGNSYLNTEAFF. In DNA form, the CDR3 reads TGTGCCAGTAGTACAGGAGGCAACAGCTACTTGAACACTGAAGCTTTCTTT. The chain is built from TRBV19 and TRBJ1-1, with D hard to call. Germline CDR1 LNHDA, CDR2 SQIVND (reference sequence). The CDR3 is made up of 17 amino acids. V dropped 4 bases and J dropped 0 bases, with 18 bases sitting between them.

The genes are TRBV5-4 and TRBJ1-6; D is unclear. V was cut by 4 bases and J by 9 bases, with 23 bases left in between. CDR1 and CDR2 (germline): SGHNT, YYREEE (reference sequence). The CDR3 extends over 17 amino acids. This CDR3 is CASSPLGRRDGGSPLHF. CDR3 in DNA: TGTGCCAGCAGCCCCCTTGGGCGACGAGACGGAGGTTCACCCCTCCACTTT.

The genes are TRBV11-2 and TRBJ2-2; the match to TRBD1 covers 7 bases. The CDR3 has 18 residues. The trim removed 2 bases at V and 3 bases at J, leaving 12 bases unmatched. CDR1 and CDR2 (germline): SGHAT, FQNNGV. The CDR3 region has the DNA TGTGCCAGCAGCTTATTCCGCAGGGGGATTATGGACACCGGGGAGCTGTTTTTT. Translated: CASSLFRRGIMDTGELFF.

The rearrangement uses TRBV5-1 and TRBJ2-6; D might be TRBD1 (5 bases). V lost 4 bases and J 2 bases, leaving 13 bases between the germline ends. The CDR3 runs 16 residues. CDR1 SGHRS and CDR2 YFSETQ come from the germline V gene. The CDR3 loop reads CASSPGIGAGANVLTF. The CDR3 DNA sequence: TGCGCCAGCAGCCCTGGTATAGGGGCTGGGGCCAACGTCCTGACTTTC.

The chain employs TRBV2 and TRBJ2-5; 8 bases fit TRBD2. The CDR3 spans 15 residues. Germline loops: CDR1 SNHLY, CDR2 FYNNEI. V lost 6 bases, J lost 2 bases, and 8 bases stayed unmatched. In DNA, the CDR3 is TGTGCCAGCAGCGAGACTAGCGCCCGACAAGAGACCCAGTACTTC. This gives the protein CASSETSARQETQYF.

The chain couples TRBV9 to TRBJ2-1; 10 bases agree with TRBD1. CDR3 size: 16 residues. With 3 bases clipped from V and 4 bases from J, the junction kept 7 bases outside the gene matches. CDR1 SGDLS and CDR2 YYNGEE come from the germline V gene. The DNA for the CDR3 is TGTGCCAGCAGCGCTACAGCGGGACAGGGGTACAATGAGCAGTTCTTC. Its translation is CASSATAGQGYNEQFF.

The CDR3 bases are TGTGCCAGCAGCTCCCTAGCGGGAGGCGTCCACGAGCAGTACTTC. This sequence encodes CASSSLAGGVHEQYF. The V gene is TRBV11-2, the J gene TRBJ2-7; 11 bases line up with TRBD2. The CDR3 spans 15 residues. The trim removed 4 bases at V and 5 bases at J, leaving 7 bases unmatched. Germline loops: CDR1 SGHAT, CDR2 FQNNGV.

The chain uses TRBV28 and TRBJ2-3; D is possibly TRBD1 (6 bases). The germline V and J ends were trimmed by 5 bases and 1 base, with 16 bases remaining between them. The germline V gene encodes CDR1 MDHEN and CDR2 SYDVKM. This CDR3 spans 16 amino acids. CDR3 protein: CASSPRTASGTDTQYF. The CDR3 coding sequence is TGTGCCAGCAGTCCCCGGACAGCTAGTGGCACAGATACGCAGTATTTT.

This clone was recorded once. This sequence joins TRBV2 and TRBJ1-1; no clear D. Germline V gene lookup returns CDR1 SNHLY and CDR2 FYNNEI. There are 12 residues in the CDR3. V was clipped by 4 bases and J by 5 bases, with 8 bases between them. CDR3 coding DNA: TGTGCCAGCAGTGCGGGTTGGACTGAAGCTTTCTTT. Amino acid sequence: CASSAGWTEAFF.